Listed below are T cell receptor beta chains from one sample, sequenced in a study of brain metastases from non-small cell lung cancer. Profiled with immunoSEQ multiplex PCR; TCRdb holds only in-frame clones, not every one. This table has roughly 14,000 clones, approximately 83% appearing once. Input material: primary lung tumor tissue. The receptors originated from a donor aged 40 or over with non-small cell lung cancer. Both conserved end residues are part of each CDR3. D genes are given only for firm matches. Expanded clones are given a class, and other clones once, few, many or no size at all.

V gene	D gene	J gene	clone size	CDR3 protein	CDR3 DNA
TRBV6-6	TRBD1	TRBJ1-3	.	CASSLDRRASGNTIYF	TGTGCCAGCAGTCTGGACAGGAGGGCCTCTGGAAACACCATATATTTT
TRBV15	.	TRBJ1-2	.	CATSRDRTKANYGYTF	TGTGCCACCAGCAGAGATCGGACTAAAGCTAACTATGGCTACACCTTC
TRBV7-3	TRBD1	TRBJ1-1	.	CASSLKGQGSEAFF	TGTGCCAGCAGCTTAAAGGGACAGGGCTCTGAAGCTTTCTTT
TRBV3-1/TRBV3-2	.	TRBJ1-2	.	CASSQDLSTQTSGYTF	TGTGCCAGCAGCCAAGATCTTAGCACCCAGACCTCGGGCTACACCTTC
TRBV2	.	TRBJ1-4	.	CASRQGGEKLFF	TGTGCCAGCAGACAGGGCGGTGAAAAACTGTTTTTT
TRBV19	.	TRBJ2-1	.	CASSIGGYEQFF	TGTGCCAGTAGTATCGGAGGGTATGAGCAGTTCTTC
TRBV19	.	TRBJ1-2	.	CASSTHEQYGYTF	TGTGCCAGTAGTACCCACGAACAGTATGGCTACACCTTC
TRBV10-3	.	TRBJ2-3	once	CASKAVDTQYF	TGTGCCAGTAAGGCCGTGGATACGCAGTATTTT
TRBV7-2	.	TRBJ1-3	once	CASSLVGGEGNTIYF	TGTGCCAGCAGCTTAGTAGGGGGGGAAGGAAACACCATATATTTT
TRBV10-3	.	TRBJ2-3	.	CAISLGTDTQYF	TGTGCCATCAGCCTCGGGACAGATACGCAGTATTTT
TRBV3-1/TRBV3-2	.	TRBJ2-1	.	CASSPGLTSLEQFF	TGTGCCAGCAGCCCCGGTCTGACTAGTCTTGAGCAGTTCTTC
TRBV18	.	TRBJ1-5	.	CASSPAPGGYEPQHF	TGTGCCAGCTCACCCGCGCCGGGCGGGTATGAGCCCCAGCATTTT
TRBV5-1	.	TRBJ2-3	.	CASSPRADTQYF	TGCGCCAGCAGCCCCAGAGCAGATACGCAGTATTTT
TRBV10-3	TRBD1	TRBJ1-2	.	CAISESLGTGPLGYTF	TGTGCCATCAGTGAGTCATTAGGGACAGGTCCCTTGGGCTACACCTTC
TRBV6-1	.	TRBJ2-5	.	CASSERGVETQYF	TGTGCCAGCAGTGAGAGGGGGGTAGAGACCCAGTACTTC
TRBV7-8	.	TRBJ2-7	.	CASSLGPSTYEQYF	TGTGCCAGCAGCTTAGGCCCGTCCACCTACGAGCAGTACTTC
TRBV29-1	.	TRBJ1-1	few	CSATGMVTEAFF	TGCAGCGCGACAGGAATGGTAACTGAAGCTTTCTTT
TRBV19	.	TRBJ1-6	.	CASRMGYYSPLHF	TGTGCCAGTAGAATGGGGTACTATTCACCCCTCCACTTT
TRBV6-5	.	TRBJ1-2	.	CASRSDRTYGYTF	TGTGCCAGCAGGTCGGACAGAACCTATGGCTACACCTTC
TRBV7-2	.	TRBJ2-3	.	CASSSQATNGDTQYF	TGTGCCAGCAGCTCCCAAGCGACCAATGGGGATACGCAGTATTTT
TRBV5-1	.	TRBJ2-2	few	CASSLAANTGELFF	TGCGCCAGCAGCTTGGCAGCGAACACCGGGGAGCTGTTTTTT
TRBV2	.	TRBJ1-1	.	CASSAGPNTEAFF	TGTGCCAGCAGCGCAGGACCAAACACTGAAGCTTTCTTT
TRBV7-2	.	TRBJ2-5	once	CASSLFTGREETQYF	TGTGCCAGCAGCTTATTTACGGGGAGAGAAGAGACCCAGTACTTC
TRBV5-4	TRBD2	TRBJ2-1	.	CASSLKASGGHSNEQFF	TGTGCCAGCAGCTTGAAGGCTAGCGGGGGGCATAGCAATGAGCAGTTCTTC
TRBV7-2	.	TRBJ2-5	.	CASSLSTETQYF	TGTGCCAGCAGCTTATCCACCGAGACCCAGTACTTC
TRBV5-5	.	TRBJ1-5	.	CASSLGLYSNQPQHF	TGTGCCAGCAGCTTGGGTCTATATAGCAATCAGCCCCAGCATTTT
TRBV7-2	.	TRBJ1-3	.	CASRQGQLSGNTIYF	TGTGCCAGCAGGCAAGGACAGCTGTCTGGAAACACCATATATTTT
TRBV7-9	.	TRBJ1-2	once	CASSPLLGSGYGYTF	TGTGCCAGCAGCCCCCTCCTAGGTTCCGGCTATGGCTACACCTTC
TRBV27	TRBD1	TRBJ2-5	.	CASSKMSGQGRETQYF	TGTGCCAGCAGTAAGATGTCGGGACAGGGGAGAGAGACCCAGTACTTC
TRBV24-1	TRBD2	TRBJ2-3	.	CATSARTSPTDTQYF	TGTGCCACCAGTGCGCGGACTAGCCCCACAGATACGCAGTATTTT
TRBV5-1	.	TRBJ2-5	.	CASSLVQETQYF	TGCGCCAGCAGCTTGGTCCAAGAGACCCAGTACTTC
TRBV2	TRBD1	TRBJ2-5	.	CASSVRRTGYQETQYF	TGTGCCAGCAGTGTCAGAAGGACAGGATACCAAGAGACCCAGTACTTC
TRBV6-5	TRBD1	TRBJ2-3	.	CASSSDRVYTDTQYF	TGTGCCAGCAGTTCGGACAGGGTTTACACAGATACGCAGTATTTT
TRBV11-1	.	TRBJ1-2	.	CASSLWGDTNYGYTF	TGTGCCAGCAGCTTATGGGGTGACACTAACTATGGCTACACCTTC
TRBV2	.	TRBJ1-5	.	CASKSSNQPQHF	TGTGCCAGCAAAAGTAGCAATCAGCCCCAGCATTTT
TRBV7-3	.	TRBJ1-1	.	CASSSYRERNTEAFF	TGTGCCAGCAGCTCCTACAGGGAACGGAACACTGAAGCTTTCTTT
TRBV6-1	TRBD1	TRBJ2-4	.	CASSEDRVQYF	TGTGCCAGCAGTGAGGACAGGGTTCAGTACTTC